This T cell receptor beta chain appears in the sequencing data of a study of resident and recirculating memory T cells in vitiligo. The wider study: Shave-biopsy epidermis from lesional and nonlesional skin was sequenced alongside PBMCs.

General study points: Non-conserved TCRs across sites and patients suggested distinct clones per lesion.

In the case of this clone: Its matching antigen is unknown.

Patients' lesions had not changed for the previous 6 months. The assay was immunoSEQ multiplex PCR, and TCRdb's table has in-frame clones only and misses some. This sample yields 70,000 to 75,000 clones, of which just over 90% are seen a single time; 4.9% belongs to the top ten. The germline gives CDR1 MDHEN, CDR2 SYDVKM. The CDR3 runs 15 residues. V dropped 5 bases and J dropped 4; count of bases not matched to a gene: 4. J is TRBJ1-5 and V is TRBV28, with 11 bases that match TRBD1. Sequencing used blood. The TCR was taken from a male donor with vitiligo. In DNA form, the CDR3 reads TGTGCCAGCAGTAGAGGACAGGGGGCAAATCAGCCCCAGCATTTT. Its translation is CASSRGQGANQPQHF.